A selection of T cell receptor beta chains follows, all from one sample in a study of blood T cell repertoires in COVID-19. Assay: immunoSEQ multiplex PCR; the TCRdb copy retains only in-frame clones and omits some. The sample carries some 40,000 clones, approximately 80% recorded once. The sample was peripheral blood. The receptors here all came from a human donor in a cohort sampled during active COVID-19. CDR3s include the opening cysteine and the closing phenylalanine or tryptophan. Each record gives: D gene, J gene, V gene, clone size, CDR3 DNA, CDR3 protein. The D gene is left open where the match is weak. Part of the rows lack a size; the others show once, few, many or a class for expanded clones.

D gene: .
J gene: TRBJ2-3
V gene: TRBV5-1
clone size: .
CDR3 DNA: TGCGCCAGCAGCTTTGGGGGCCCCGCAGATACGCAGTATTTT
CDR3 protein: CASSFGGPADTQYF

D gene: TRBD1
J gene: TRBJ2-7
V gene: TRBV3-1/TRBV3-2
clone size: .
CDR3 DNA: TGTGCCAGCAGCGCGCGGGACAGGGAGAGCGAGCAGTACTTC
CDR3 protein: CASSARDRESEQYF

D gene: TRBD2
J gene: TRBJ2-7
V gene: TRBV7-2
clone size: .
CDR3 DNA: TGTGCCAGCAGCTTACGCGCGGGAGGGCCGGGGGAGCAGTACTTC
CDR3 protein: CASSLRAGGPGEQYF

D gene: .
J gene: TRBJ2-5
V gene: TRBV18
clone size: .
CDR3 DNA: TGTGCCAGCTCACCGACCTCGGGATCCAAGGAGACCCAGTACTTC
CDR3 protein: CASSPTSGSKETQYF

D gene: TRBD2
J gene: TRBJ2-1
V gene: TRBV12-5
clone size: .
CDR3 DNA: TGTGCTAGTGGTTTGACGGGAGGGCCAGTGCAGTTCTTC
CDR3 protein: CASGLTGGPVQFF

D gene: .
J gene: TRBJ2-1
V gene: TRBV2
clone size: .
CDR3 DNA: TGTGCCAGCAGCCCCGGGCAGGGCTCCTACAATGAGCAGTTCTTC
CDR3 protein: CASSPGQGSYNEQFF

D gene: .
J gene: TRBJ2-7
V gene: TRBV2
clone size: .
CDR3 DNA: TGTGCCAGCAGTGACGAGGGCAGGGGGGTAGGGTACTTC
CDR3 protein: CASSDEGRGVGYF

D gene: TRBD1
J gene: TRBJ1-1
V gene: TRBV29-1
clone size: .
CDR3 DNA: TGCAGCGTCCAGGGGGGATCAGCTTTCTTT
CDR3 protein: CSVQGGSAFF

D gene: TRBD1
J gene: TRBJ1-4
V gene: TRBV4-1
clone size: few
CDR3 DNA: TGCGCCAGCAGCCAGCACGGGACAGGGGACGAAAAACTGTTTTTT
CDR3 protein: CASSQHGTGDEKLFF

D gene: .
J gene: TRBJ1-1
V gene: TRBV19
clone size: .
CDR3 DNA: TGTGCCAGTAGCATCCAAGCCGGGACTGAAGCTTTCTTT
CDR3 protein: CASSIQAGTEAFF

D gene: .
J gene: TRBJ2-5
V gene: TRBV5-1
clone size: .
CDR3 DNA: TGCGCCAGCAGCTCGCAGGGGCCAGGAGAGACCCAGTACTTC
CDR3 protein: CASSSQGPGETQYF

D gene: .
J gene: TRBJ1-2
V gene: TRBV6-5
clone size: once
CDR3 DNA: TGTGCCAGCCGGGCCGGGGGGCTGATCGCCTATGGCTACACCTTC
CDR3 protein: CASRAGGLIAYGYTF

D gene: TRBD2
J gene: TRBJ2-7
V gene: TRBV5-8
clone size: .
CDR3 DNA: TGTGCCAGCAGCTTGTCAGGTCGGCTAGCGGGAACCTACGAGCAGTACTTC
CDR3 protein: CASSLSGRLAGTYEQYF

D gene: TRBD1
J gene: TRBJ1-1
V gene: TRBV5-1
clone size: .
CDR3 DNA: TGCGCCAGCAGCCTAGGGACAGGTGGGAACACTGAAGCTTTCTTT
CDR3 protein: CASSLGTGGNTEAFF

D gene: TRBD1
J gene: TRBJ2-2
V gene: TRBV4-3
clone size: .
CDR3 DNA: TGCGCCAGCAGCCAAAGGACAGGGGGGACCGGGGAGCTGTTTTTT
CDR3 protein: CASSQRTGGTGELFF

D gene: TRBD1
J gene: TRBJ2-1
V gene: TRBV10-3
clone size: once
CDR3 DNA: TGTGCCATCAGCCAGGGGGCGAATGAGCAGTTCTTC
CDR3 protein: CAISQGANEQFF

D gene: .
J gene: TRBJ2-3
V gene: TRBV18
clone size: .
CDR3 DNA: TGTGCCAGCTCACCACCCTCTTCCTCTAGCACAGATACGCAGTATTTT
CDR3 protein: CASSPPSSSSTDTQYF

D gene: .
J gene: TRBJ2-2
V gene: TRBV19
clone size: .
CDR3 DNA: TGTGCCAGTAGGAGTGGCGGAGCAAGGGAGCTGTTTTTT
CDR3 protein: CASRSGGARELFF

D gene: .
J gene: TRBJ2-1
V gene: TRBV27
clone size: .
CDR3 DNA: TGTGCCAGCACCCTAAAGGGGGGGACGTTAATTGCCCATGAGCAGTTCTTC
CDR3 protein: CASTLKGGTLIAHEQFF

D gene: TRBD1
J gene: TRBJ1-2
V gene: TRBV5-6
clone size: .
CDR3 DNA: TGTGCCAGCAGCCCCGGACAGGGGGCGAGACCGAACTATGGCTACACCTTC
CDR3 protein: CASSPGQGARPNYGYTF

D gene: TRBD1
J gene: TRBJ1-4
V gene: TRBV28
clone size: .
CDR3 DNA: TGTGCCAGCAGCCGCGACAGGGCAACTAATGAAAAACTGTTTTTT
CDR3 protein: CASSRDRATNEKLFF

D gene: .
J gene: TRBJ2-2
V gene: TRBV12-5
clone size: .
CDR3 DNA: TGTGCTAGTGGTTTGGGACATGTCAATTCCGGGGAGCTGTTTTTT
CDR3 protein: CASGLGHVNSGELFF

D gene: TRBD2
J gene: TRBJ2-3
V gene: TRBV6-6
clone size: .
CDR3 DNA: TGTGCCAGCAGTCCCCGGACTAGCGGGAGGCGCACAGATACGCAGTATTTT
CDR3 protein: CASSPRTSGRRTDTQYF

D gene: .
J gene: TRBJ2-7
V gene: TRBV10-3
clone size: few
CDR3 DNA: TGTGCCATCAGTGATGTAGTAGTCTTTACGGACGAGCAGTACTTC
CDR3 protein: CAISDVVVFTDEQYF

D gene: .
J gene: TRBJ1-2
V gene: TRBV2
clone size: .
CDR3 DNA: TGTGCCAGCAGTGCCGGGGAGAACTATGGCTACACCTTC
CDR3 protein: CASSAGENYGYTF

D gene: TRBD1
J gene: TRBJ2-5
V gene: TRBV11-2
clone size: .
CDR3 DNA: TGTGCCTGCGGCAGGGGGCGAGAGACCCAGTACTTC
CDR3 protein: CACGRGRETQYF

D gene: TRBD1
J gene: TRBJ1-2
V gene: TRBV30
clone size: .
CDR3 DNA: TGTGCCTGCCTTCGACAGGGTCGTAACTATGGCTACACCTTC
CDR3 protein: CACLRQGRNYGYTF

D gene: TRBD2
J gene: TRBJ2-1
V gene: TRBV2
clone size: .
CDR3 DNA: TGTGCCAGCAGCCCTCTAGCGGGAGGGCTTGCTTCGGATGAGCAGTTCTTC
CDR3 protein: CASSPLAGGLASDEQFF

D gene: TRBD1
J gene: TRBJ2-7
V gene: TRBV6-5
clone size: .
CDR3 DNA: TGTGCCAGCCATCCAGGGGGCACGGGAAACGAGCAGTACTTC
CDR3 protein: CASHPGGTGNEQYF

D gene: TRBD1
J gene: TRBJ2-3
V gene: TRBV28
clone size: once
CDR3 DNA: TGTGCCAGCAGTTCTCATGGACAGGAGGAGGATACGCAGTATTTT
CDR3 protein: CASSSHGQEEDTQYF

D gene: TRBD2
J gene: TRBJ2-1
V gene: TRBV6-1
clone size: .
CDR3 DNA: TGTGCCAGCAGTGATTATCGCGGGAGGGCCAGTAATGAGCAGTTCTTC
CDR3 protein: CASSDYRGRASNEQFF

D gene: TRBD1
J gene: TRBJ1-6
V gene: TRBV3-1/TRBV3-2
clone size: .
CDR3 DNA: TGTGCCAGTGCCGACACCGCGACAGGGGGTTCACCCCTCCACTTT
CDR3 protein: CASADTATGGSPLHF